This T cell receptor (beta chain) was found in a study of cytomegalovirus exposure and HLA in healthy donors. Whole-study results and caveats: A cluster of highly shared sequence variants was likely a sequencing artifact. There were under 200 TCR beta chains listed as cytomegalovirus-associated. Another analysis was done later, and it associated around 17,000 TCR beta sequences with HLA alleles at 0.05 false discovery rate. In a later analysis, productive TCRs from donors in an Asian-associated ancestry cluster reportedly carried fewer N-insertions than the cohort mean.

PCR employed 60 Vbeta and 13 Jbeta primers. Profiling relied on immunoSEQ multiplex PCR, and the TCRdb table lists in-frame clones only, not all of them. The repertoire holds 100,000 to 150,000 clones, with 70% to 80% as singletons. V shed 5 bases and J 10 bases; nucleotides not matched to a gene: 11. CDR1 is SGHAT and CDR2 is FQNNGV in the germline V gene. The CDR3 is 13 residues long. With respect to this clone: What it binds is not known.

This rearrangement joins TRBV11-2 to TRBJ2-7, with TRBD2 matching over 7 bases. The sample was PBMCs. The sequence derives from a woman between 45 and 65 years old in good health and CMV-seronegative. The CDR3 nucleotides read TGTGCCAGCAGCCACCCGACTAGCTCTCTACAGTACTTC. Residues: CASSHPTSSLQYF.